These T cell receptor beta chains were read from a single sample in a study of T cell responses to AZD1222 COVID-19 vaccine. Profiled with immunoSEQ multiplex PCR; TCRdb holds only in-frame clones, not every one. The table counts about 140,000 clones; 2% to 2.5% lies in the top ten. The source material was peripheral blood. All receptors derive from an adult in good health. Both conserved end residues are part of each CDR3. A D gene is named only where the DNA matches it firmly.

TRBV4-1,TRBJ1-1,.,CASSHQTGANTEAFF,TGCGCCAGCAGCCACCAGACAGGAGCCAACACTGAAGCTTTCTTT
TRBV12-3/TRBV12-4,TRBJ2-5,.,CASSFGHWETQYF,TGTGCCAGCAGTTTTGGTCATTGGGAGACCCAGTACTTC
TRBV19,TRBJ1-1,.,CASSMYTEAFF,TGTGCCAGTAGTATGTACACTGAAGCTTTCTTT
TRBV2,TRBJ2-1,TRBD2,CASSGGPPQWEQFF,TGTGCCAGCTCGGGGGGGCCCCCCCAATGGGAGCAGTTCTTC
TRBV7-9,TRBJ1-3,.,CASSLGDWTGSGNTIYF,TGTGCCAGCAGCTTAGGCGATTGGACGGGATCTGGAAACACCATATATTTT
TRBV5-1,TRBJ1-2,.,CARGTPPNPLSLNYGYTF,TGCGCCAGAGGGACGCCACCCAACCCTTTATCCCTCAACTATGGCTACACCTTC
TRBV10-3,TRBJ1-5,.,CAISGGDEQPQHF,TGTGCCATCAGTGGGGGGGATGAGCAGCCCCAGCATTTT
TRBV4-3,TRBJ2-2,.,CASSQTGATGELFF,TGCGCCAGCAGCCAAACAGGAGCCACCGGGGAGCTGTTTTTT
TRBV2,TRBJ1-4,.,CASSEQSFYEKLFF,TGTGCCAGCAGTGAACAGAGCTTTTATGAAAAACTGTTTTTT
TRBV4-1,TRBJ1-2,.,CASSQVARDAYGYTF,TGCGCCAGCAGCCAAGTCGCCAGGGACGCCTATGGCTACACCTTC
TRBV5-6,TRBJ2-1,.,CASSFFIVFGTPYNEQFF,TGTGCCAGCAGCTTTTTTATAGTCTTCGGGACACCCTACAATGAGCAGTTCTTC
TRBV7-2,TRBJ2-2,.,CASSPPSNTGELFF,TGTGCCAGCAGCCCCCCCTCGAACACCGGGGAGCTGTTTTTT
TRBV5-4,TRBJ2-7,.,CASSLGQASSYEQYF,TGTGCCAGCAGCTTGGGCCAGGCGAGCTCCTACGAGCAGTACTTC
TRBV5-6,TRBJ1-1,.,CASSFVNTANTEAFF,TGTGCCAGCAGCTTCGTAAATACAGCGAACACTGAAGCTTTCTTT
TRBV27,TRBJ1-1,TRBD1,CASSPRQGASTEAFF,TGTGCCAGCAGTCCCCGCCAGGGGGCGAGCACTGAAGCTTTCTTT
TRBV6-5,TRBJ1-4,TRBD1,CASRKQGASEKLFF,TGTGCCAGCAGAAAACAGGGGGCTAGTGAAAAACTGTTTTTT
TRBV19,TRBJ2-7,.,CASSFRAVSYEQYF,TGTGCCAGTAGTTTTCGGGCCGTTAGCTACGAGCAGTACTTC
TRBV11-1,TRBJ1-1,.,CASSLAPEVEAFF,TGTGCCAGCAGCTTAGCTCCAGAAGTTGAAGCTTTCTTT
TRBV5-6,TRBJ1-4,TRBD1,CASSDTGVQKLFF,TGTGCCAGCAGCGACACAGGGGTGCAAAAACTGTTTTTT
TRBV18,TRBJ2-4,.,CASSPTSGSSAKNIQYF,TGTGCCAGCTCACCGACCAGTGGCAGTTCCGCCAAAAACATTCAGTACTTC
TRBV5-1,TRBJ1-1,.,CASSSPGDTEAFF,TGCGCCAGCAGCTCTCCGGGGGACACTGAAGCTTTCTTT
TRBV5-1,TRBJ1-1,.,CASSLEGLEGTEAFF,TGCGCCAGCAGCTTGGAGGGTCTGGAGGGCACTGAAGCTTTCTTT
TRBV15,TRBJ1-1,.,CATSKEQGVGTEAFF,TGTGCCACCAGCAAAGAACAGGGAGTGGGAACTGAAGCTTTCTTT
TRBV30,TRBJ1-2,TRBD1,CAWSARGAGGALGYGYTF,TGTGCCTGGAGTGCACGGGGAGCAGGGGGGGCTTTGGGCTATGGCTACACCTTC